The 28 T cell receptor beta chains below all came from one sample that was sequenced in a study of CD8+CD57+ T cells in acquired aplastic anemia. Profiles of TCR beta VDJ and CDR3 were generated from a genomic DNA template. TCRdb analysed the reads with MiXCR anew, one entry per CDR3 protein. The table records roughly 130,000 distinct CDR3 sequences, about 48% of them present only once. The sequenced sample consisted of sorted CD4+, CD8+, or CD8+CD57+ T cells (not recorded which) from PBMCs. These receptors originate from a human donor in good health, serving as a control.

Only a few counts were recorded for this clonotype. This rearrangement joins TRBV15 to TRBJ2-7; TRBD1 matches at 10 bases. The V and J ends lost 2 bases and 6 bases, in that order; junction bases with no gene match: 1. The CDR3 covers 13 residues. Per germline, CDR1 LNHNV and CDR2 YYDKDF (reference sequence). CDR3 coding DNA: TGTGCCACCAGCAGAAGGACAGGGGGCGAGCAGTACTTC. Residues: CATSRRTGGEQYF.

This clonotype was seen many times. V is TRBV12-3 or TRBV12-4 and J is TRBJ2-7; TRBD1 aligns across 7 bases. CDR3 size: 12 residues. V lost 5 bases, J lost 10 bases, and 8 bases stayed unmatched. CDR3: CASSQGQLGQYF. The CDR3 coding sequence is TGTGCCAGCAGTCAGGGACAGTTGGGACAGTACTTC.

This clonotype was recorded at least ten times. This chain links TRBV3-1 with TRBJ2-7; D assignment may be TRBD1 or TRBD2 (5 bases each). This CDR3 spans 16 amino acids. Germline V lookup: CDR1 LGHDT, CDR2 YNNKEL (reference sequence). The V and J ends lost 1 base and 7 bases respectively, with 20 bases between them. CDR3 in amino acids: CASSQGHGTLIIEQYF. In DNA form, the CDR3 reads TGTGCCAGCAGCCAAGGTCACGGGACCCTCATAATTGAGCAGTACTTC.

This clonotype was recorded many times. This chain uses TRBV7-2 with TRBJ2-5, with D possibly TRBD2 on 5 matching bases. CDR1 and CDR2 (germline): SGHTA, FQGNSA. Trimming removed 8 bases from V and 1 base from J, with 11 bases in between. This CDR3 spans 13 amino acids. CDR3 nucleotide sequence: TGTGCCAGCTCCCGGACTCTCCAAGAGACCCAGTACTTC. Translation gives CASSRTLQETQYF.

The V and J genes are TRBV25-1 and TRBJ1-1; TRBD1 matches 7 bases. The CDR3 length is 15 residues. Trimming took 7 bases from V and 6 from J; bases not matched to a gene: 14. Germline loops: CDR1 MGHDK, CDR2 SYGVNS. CDR3 residues: CASIGQEASISEAFF. The CDR3 DNA sequence: TGTGCCAGCATAGGACAGGAGGCCTCAATTTCTGAAGCTTTCTTT.

V gene TRBV2 combines with J gene TRBJ2-7, with TRBD2 matching over 9 bases. V lost 6 bases, J lost 6 bases, and 12 bases stayed unmatched. Germline values: CDR1 SNHLY, CDR2 FYNNEI. CDR3 length: 15 residues. CDR3 residues: CASSLGEREVSEQYF. CDR3 sequence (DNA): TGTGCCAGCAGCCTGGGGGAGCGGGAGGTAAGCGAGCAGTACTTC.

The chain couples TRBV10-3 to TRBJ1-5, with TRBD1 as a possible D gene (5 bases). The CDR3 totals 11 residues. Germline V gene lookup returns CDR1 ENHRY and CDR2 SYGVKD. Trimming took off 5 bases at V and 7 bases at J, with 6 bases between the two ends. The chain's CDR3 is CAISRDQPQHF. The DNA for the CDR3 is TGTGCCATCAGTCGGGACCAGCCCCAGCATTTT.

At least ten counts were recorded for this clonotype. CDR3 bases: TGTGCCAGCAGCTTACCGGACAGGGGGTATGGCTACACCTTC. This encodes CASSLPDRGYGYTF. This chain connects TRBV7-2 to TRBJ1-2, with 10 positions matching TRBD1. This CDR3 region has 14 residues. V was clipped by 2 bases and J by 5 bases; unmatched bases: 2. Germline-derived CDR1 and CDR2 are SGHTA and FQGNSA.

Many counts were recorded for this clonotype. The chain is built from TRBV6-5 and TRBJ1-4; 7 positions match TRBD1. The CDR3 is 13 amino acids. CDR1 is MNHEY and CDR2 is SVGAGI in the germline V gene. The ends lost 4 bases at V and 8 bases at J; junction bases unmatched: 4. CDR3: CASSSGTAEKLFF. The CDR3 coding sequence is TGTGCCAGCAGTTCCGGGACAGCGGAAAAACTGTTTTTT.

This clonotype was observed a few times. The V call is TRBV15, the J call TRBJ2-5, with TRBD1 identical over 10 bases. CDR1 is LNHNV and CDR2 is YYDKDF in the germline V gene (reference sequence). The J segment lost 1 base and the V segment lost 3 bases, leaving 5 bases of the junction unmatched. The CDR3 has 16 amino acids. The CDR3 DNA reads TGTGCCACCAGCAGGGGGACAGGGGCATTCCAAGAGACCCAGTACTTC. It codes for CATSRGTGAFQETQYF.

Of note for this clonotype: At one boundary the junction diverges from the germline segment, which might be a read error. This rearrangement joins TRBV10-2 to TRBJ2-7; D ambiguous. The CDR3 is 14 residues long. The germline CDR1 and CDR2 sequences are WSHSY and SAAADI. In DNA form, the CDR3 reads TGCGCCAGCAGTGGACTGCGGCCCTCCCACGAGCAGTACTTC. Translated: CASSGLRPSHEQYF.

This rearrangement joins TRBV29-1 to TRBJ1-3; possible D gene TRBD1, 5 bases. Looked up from germline, CDR1 is SQVTM and CDR2 is ANQGSEA. With 0 bases removed from V and 0 bases from J, the gap between germline ends came to 12 bases. The CDR3 consists of 16 residues. The CDR3 coding sequence is TGCAGCGTTGAAGATGGATACGGGACCTCTGGAAACACCATATATTTT. Residues: CSVEDGYGTSGNTIYF.

This clonotype was recorded at least ten times. The V gene is TRBV7-9, the J gene TRBJ1-2; TRBD1 aligns across 8 bases. V shed 11 bases, J shed 2 bases, and the junction held 13 bases outside the gene matches. The CDR3 loop spans 15 amino acids. Per germline, CDR1 SEHNR and CDR2 FQNEAQ (reference sequence). The CDR3 region is CAGDRGGRINYGYTF. As DNA, the CDR3 is TGTGCCGGCGACAGGGGCGGTAGAATAAACTATGGCTACACCTTC.

The sample holds many counts of this clonotype. The rearrangement joins TRBV9 to TRBJ2-2; D ambiguous. Looked up from germline, CDR1 is SGDLS and CDR2 is YYNGEE. V dropped 3 bases and J dropped 0 bases, with 12 bases sitting between them. CDR3 length: 16 amino acids. CDR3 sequence: CASSGTHLTNTGELFF. CDR3 DNA sequence: TGTGCCAGCAGCGGCACCCACCTAACGAACACCGGGGAGCTGTTTTTT.

This rearrangement joins TRBV15 to TRBJ1-1; D remains ambiguous. In germline, CDR1 is LNHNV, CDR2 YYDKDF (reference sequence). The CDR3 is made up of 14 amino acids. Trimming cost V 4 bases and J 2 bases, with 11 bases left between them. CDR3 sequence: CATSKFEENTEAFF. CDR3 DNA: TGTGCCACCAGCAAGTTCGAGGAAAACACTGAAGCTTTCTTT.

This clonotype was observed many times. The J gene is TRBJ1-2, the V gene TRBV6-5; 7 bases fit TRBD1. The J segment lost 7 bases and the V segment lost 4 bases, leaving 6 bases of the junction unmatched. The CDR3 runs 13 residues. Germline V CDR1 and CDR2: MNHEY, SVGAGI. The CDR3: CASSSRGTIGYTF. The CDR3 DNA reads as TGTGCCAGCAGTTCCAGGGGGACGATTGGCTACACCTTC.

Note on this clonotype: Because it lacks the conserved phenylalanine or tryptophan at the end, this CDR3 is likely a read error. CDR3 nucleotide sequence: TGTGCTAGTAGTATCTCGCAGGGGAGCTACGAGCAGTACTCC. This encodes CASSISQGSYEQYS. The chain carries TRBV19 and TRBJ2-7; D might be TRBD1 (6 bases). The CDR3 has 14 amino acids. CDR1 is LNHDA, CDR2 SQIVND, per germline (reference sequence).

This clonotype has at least ten counts. The rearrangement links TRBV12-3 or TRBV12-4 to TRBJ2-7; the D gene is possibly TRBD1 (5 bases). This CDR3 spans 16 amino acids. V lost 5 bases and J lost 2, with 19 bases in between. The CDR3 sequence is CASSHSRGSKTYEQYF. CDR3 sequence (DNA): TGTGCCAGCAGTCACTCAAGGGGCTCTAAAACCTACGAGCAGTACTTC.

Many counts were recorded for this clonotype. The J gene is TRBJ2-3, the V gene TRBV2; TRBD2 matches 11 bases. The junction had 11 bases not matched to a gene; V was cut back by 1 base and J by 14 bases. The CDR3 length is 15 residues. Per the germline V gene, CDR1 is SNHLY and CDR2 is FYNNEI. The CDR3 nucleotides are TGTGCCAGCAGTGAAGATGGGCTAGCGGGGGGCCTGACGTATTTT. Amino acids: CASSEDGLAGGLTYF.

The chain is built from TRBV10-3 and TRBJ1-5, with D unclear. CDR1 is ENHRY and CDR2 is SYGVKD in the germline V gene. This CDR3 is built from 13 residues. Trimming stripped 3 bases from V and 4 bases from J, with 7 bases between. The CDR3 DNA sequence: TGTGCCATCAGTGACAGAGAAAATCAGCCCCAGCATTTT. Translating it yields CAISDRENQPQHF.

The CDR3 is CASSLRPGQGTGYTF. The CDR3 DNA follows: TGTGCCAGCAGCCTACGACCGGGACAGGGCACTGGCTACACCTTC. The chain couples TRBV5-4 to TRBJ1-2; 9 bases are a match to TRBD1. The CDR3 loop spans 15 amino acids. V gave up 4 bases and J gave up 7 bases; unmatched junction bases: 11. CDR1 is SGHNT and CDR2 is YYREEE in the germline V gene (reference sequence).

The V and J genes are TRBV15 and TRBJ1-5, with TRBD1 as a possible D gene (5 bases). The germline V gene encodes CDR1 LNHNV and CDR2 YYDKDF (reference sequence). V was cut by 4 bases and J by 4 bases, with 8 bases left in between. The CDR3 consists of 13 residues. As DNA, the CDR3 is TGTGCCACCAGCAACGGGGGGAATCAGCCCCAGCATTTT. Encoded protein: CATSNGGNQPQHF.

This chain links TRBV25-1 with TRBJ2-7; a weak D match, TRBD2 (6 bases). The germline V and J ends were trimmed by 5 bases and 3 bases, with 17 bases remaining between them. Germline V gives CDR1 MGHDK, CDR2 SYGVNS. This CDR3 region has 15 residues. CDR3 sequence reads: CASSQGLGFVYEQYF. The CDR3 coding sequence is TGTGCCAGCAGTCAGGGACTGGGGTTTGTCTACGAGCAGTACTTC.

This clonotype appeared many times. In DNA form, the CDR3 reads TGTGCCAGCAGTTACGACGGTAGCGGGATCTACAATGAGCAGTTCTTC. It is translated as CASSYDGSGIYNEQFF. The chain uses TRBV6-2 or TRBV6-3 and TRBJ2-1, with 8 bases lining up with TRBD2. Germline V CDR1 and CDR2: MNHEY, SVGEGT. With 2 bases clipped from V and 3 bases from J, the junction kept 6 bases outside the gene matches. The CDR3 covers 16 residues.

This clonotype was detected a few times. This could be a read error, since a much larger clone is one nucleotide away. This sequence joins TRBV11-2 and TRBJ2-2; D gene unclear. CDR1 is SGHAT, CDR2 FQNNGV, per germline. The CDR3 length is 16 residues. CDR3 loop: CASRLEDLLWKGELFF. The CDR3 nucleotides read TGTGCCAGCCGCTTAGAGGACCTACTCTGGAAAGGGGAGCTGTTTTTT.

This clonotype appeared many times. The J gene is TRBJ1-6, the V gene TRBV6-1; the match to TRBD1 covers 9 bases. Trimming at V came to 5 bases and at J to 11 bases, leaving 13 bases not matched to a gene. The CDR3 covers 16 residues. The germline V gene encodes CDR1 MNHNS and CDR2 SASEGT. CDR3 in DNA: TGTGCCAGCAGTCTGGGACAGGGCTCTATATGGGCACCCCTCCACTTT. It yields the protein CASSLGQGSIWAPLHF.

This clonotype was seen just once. The chain uses TRBV10-3 and TRBJ1-3; no definite D call. Trimming stripped 2 bases from V and 0 bases from J, with 8 bases between. Germline V CDR1 and CDR2: ENHRY, SYGVKD. The CDR3 is 15 amino acids. The CDR3 here is CAISEGPGSGNTIYF. The DNA for the CDR3 is TGTGCCATCAGTGAGGGACCCGGCTCTGGAAACACCATATATTTT.

The chain uses TRBV7-2 and TRBJ1-2; tentative D call: TRBD1 (5 bases). V was shortened by 5 bases and J by 4 bases, with 8 bases between the two germline ends. Germline CDR1 SGHTA, CDR2 FQGNSA. The CDR3 is 12 residues long. CDR3 nucleotide sequence: TGTGCCAGCAGCGGAGGGGCCTATGGCTACACCTTC. Translated: CASSGGAYGYTF.